The rows below give T cell receptor beta chains drawn from one sample of a study of shared clonotypes between healthy human individuals. Generated by immunoSEQ multiplex PCR, the TCRdb table keeps only in-frame clones and is missing some. The sample has 550,000 to 750,000 clones, roughly 94% seen once. The sample consisted of naive CD8+ T cells sorted from blood. The receptor set was obtained from a man aged 25 to 45 in good health. CDR3s include the opening cysteine and the closing phenylalanine or tryptophan. A D gene is named only where the DNA matches it firmly. For some rows the clone size is stated as once, few or many, or as a class when expanded; others skip it.

TRBJ2-1	TRBV5-1	.	.	TGCGCCAGCAGCTTGGGGTTTACGCGTGGGGGGCTAAACAATGAGCAGTTCTTC	CASSLGFTRGGLNNEQFF
TRBJ2-7	TRBV13	.	.	TGTGCCAGCAGCTTAGGGCTGAACGAGGACGAGCAGTACTTC	CASSLGLNEDEQYF
TRBJ2-2	TRBV7-7	.	.	TGTGCCAGCAGCTTAGCTTCAGGTGGCACCGGGGAGCTGTTTTTT	CASSLASGGTGELFF
TRBJ2-1	TRBV14	TRBD2	.	TGTGCCAGCAGCCCACTAGCGGGAACTAGCAATGAGCAGTTCTTC	CASSPLAGTSNEQFF
TRBJ2-3	TRBV10-3	.	once	TGTGCCATCAGCTTCAACCAGCGGGATACGCAGTATTTT	CAISFNQRDTQYF
TRBJ2-1	TRBV2	TRBD2	.	TGTGCCAGCAGTGGGCTTTATAGCGGGAGTTCCTACAATGAGCAGTTCTTC	CASSGLYSGSSYNEQFF
TRBJ2-1	TRBV5-5	.	.	TGTGCCAGCAGCTTGGAGCCAGGGCGGGATGAGCAGTTCTTC	CASSLEPGRDEQFF
TRBJ1-1	TRBV5-6	TRBD1	.	TGTGCCAGCAGCTATCCAAGGGCACAGGGGAGGAACACTGAAGCTTTCTTT	CASSYPRAQGRNTEAFF
TRBJ2-1	TRBV7-3	.	.	TGTGCCAGCAGCTTATTGGGAGATGAGCAGTTCTTC	CASSLLGDEQFF
TRBJ2-1	TRBV7-9	TRBD2	.	TGTGCCAGCAGCTTAGTCCTAGCGGGAGCCCCCAATGAGCAGTTCTTC	CASSLVLAGAPNEQFF
TRBJ1-2	TRBV14	TRBD1	.	TGTGCCAGCAGCCCCGGGACAGGGGTTTTTTCGGTCTATGGCTACACCTTC	CASSPGTGVFSVYGYTF
TRBJ2-1	TRBV27	TRBD2	many	TGTGCCAGCAGCCTAGCGGGAGTAGGTAATGAGCAGTTCTTC	CASSLAGVGNEQFF
TRBJ2-7	TRBV27	.	once	TGTGCCAGCAGCCCATTCAGAGGCTACGAGCAGTACTTC	CASSPFRGYEQYF
TRBJ2-1	TRBV7-9	.	once	TGTGCCAGCAGCGCACCAGTTTGGGGTTACAATGAGCAGTTCTTC	CASSAPVWGYNEQFF
TRBJ1-2	TRBV25-1	.	.	TGTGCCAGCAGCCCGCTGGCCCAGGGGCCCTATGGCTACACCTTC	CASSPLAQGPYGYTF
TRBJ1-5	TRBV6-5	.	.	TGTGCCAGCAGTTACTTGGGGAGCAATCAGCCCCAGCATTTT	CASSYLGSNQPQHF
TRBJ2-7	TRBV7-8	.	.	TGTGCCAGCAGCCCCGGGCTCTACGAGCAGTACTTC	CASSPGLYEQYF
TRBJ2-1	TRBV5-1	TRBD2	once	TGCGCCAGCAGCTTGGCGACCTCGACTAAGCGGGGTTACAATGAGCAGTTCTTC	CASSLATSTKRGYNEQFF
TRBJ2-7	TRBV6-1	.	.	TGTGCCAGCAGTGAAATAGGGGTCCCCTACGAGCAGTACTTC	CASSEIGVPYEQYF
TRBJ2-5	TRBV7-2	TRBD2	.	TGTGCCAGCAGCGCTAGCGGGGTCCTTGAGACCCAGTACTTC	CASSASGVLETQYF